This record concerns one TCR beta chain sequence. Its antigen is unknown. The data derive from a study of Ad26.COV2.S vaccination and SARS-CoV-2 variants. On the study more broadly: Doses of Ad26.COV2.S were injected into muscle once or twice, 56 days apart. Study-wide results and caveats: The study found higher spike-specific TCR breadth in vaccine than placebo recipients.

V shed 3 bases and J 4 bases; nucleotides not matched to a gene: 10. The CDR3 extends over 18 amino acids. Germline CDR1 KGHDR, CDR2 SFDVKD. Stated treatment: some 19 received Ad26.COV2.S at low or high dose, single or two shots; roughly five received placebo; per-sample allocation not given. The study sampled participants on day 63 after the first vaccine or placebo injection. An 18-55-year-old adult in Boston served as donor. The shot given was an Ad26 vector that makes Wuhan-strain SARS-CoV-2 spike. The assay was immunoSEQ multiplex PCR, and TCRdb's table has in-frame clones only and misses some. The sample has roughly 510,000 clones, 70% to 90% seen once.

The clonotype comes from a person aged 18 to 59 who received the Ad26.COV2.S COVID-19 vaccine or a placebo. The V gene is TRBV24-1, the J gene TRBJ2-3, with TRBD1 matching over 12 bases. This sample comprised peripheral blood, obtained in a trial of Ad26.COV2.S vaccine versus placebo. The chain's CDR3 is CATSDRKRDRGRADTQYF. For the CDR3, the DNA is TGTGCCACCAGTGATCGTAAGAGGGACAGGGGGCGCGCAGATACGCAGTATTTT.